This TCR beta chain was recovered during a study of cytomegalovirus exposure and HLA in healthy donors. V lost 0 bases and J lost 4, with 7 bases in between. Germline V gene lookup returns CDR1 SNHLY and CDR2 FYNNEI. The length of the CDR3 is 13 residues. About this clone itself: Its antigen is unidentified.

Whole-study results and caveats: As a later analysis showed, a missense DCLRE1C variant was linked to trimming of TCR beta V- and J-genes. Across donors, sequencing depth was assumed by presence/absence analyses to be roughly uniform.

Researchers ran the PCR with 60 Vbeta and 13 Jbeta primers. Clones were read by immunoSEQ multiplex PCR, and TCRdb kept only the in-frame ones, dropping some. The data show 140,000 to 150,000 clones, with approximately 70% seen just once and 6.5% held by the top ten. The sequencing sample was made of PBMCs. The sequence came from a woman aged 60-75 years in good health and CMV-seronegative. The rearrangement joins TRBV2 to TRBJ2-7; D perhaps matches TRBD2 (5 bases). CDR3 in DNA: TGTGCCAGCAGTGAAGCGGGAGTTTACGAGCAGTACTTC. Amino acids: CASSEAGVYEQYF.